Below are 10 T cell receptor beta chains sequenced from a single sample in a study of cytomegalovirus exposure and HLA in healthy donors. PCR was performed using 60 Vbeta and 13 Jbeta primers. Data came from immunoSEQ multiplex PCR; TCRdb stores just in-frame clones and leaves some out. Of approximately 220,000 clones in the sample, more than 65% were seen once. Source material: PBMCs. The origin of the receptors is a man in his late teens or twenties in good health and CMV-seronegative.

The CDR3 nucleotides are TGTGCCAGCAGCTTAAGGGGGTCTTATGGCTACACCTTC. Its protein product is CASSLRGSYGYTF. This rearrangement joins TRBV7-8 to TRBJ1-2; maybe TRBD1 (6 bases). The V end lost 2 bases, the J end lost 5 bases, and 9 bases lay between the germline ends. The CDR3 is made up of 13 amino acids. Germline V gene data show CDR1 as SGHVS and CDR2 as FQNEAQ.

This clone was detected a few times. The rearrangement links TRBV2 to TRBJ1-6; 7 positions match TRBD1. V lost 8 bases and J lost 7; bases outside the gene matches: 14. The CDR3 consists of 16 residues. CDR1 and CDR2 (germline): SNHLY, FYNNEI. CDR3 DNA sequence: TGTGCCAGCCACCAAGAAGACAGGGTGGTGAATTCACCCCTCCACTTT. Its translation is CASHQEDRVVNSPLHF.

This clone was picked up one time. This chain connects TRBV27 to TRBJ2-1, with D unclear. V gave up 4 bases and J gave up 0 bases, with 7 bases separating them. Germline loops: CDR1 MNHEY, CDR2 SMNVEV (reference sequence). The CDR3 length is 14 residues. Written as DNA, the CDR3 is TGTGCCAGCAGTTCGCTCAGCTCCTACAATGAGCAGTTCTTC. Its protein product is CASSSLSSYNEQFF.

This chain connects TRBV28 to TRBJ1-1; TRBD1 matches 8 bases. The V segment lost 1 base and the J segment 5 bases; nucleotides outside the gene matches: 6. Per the germline V gene, CDR1 is MDHEN and CDR2 is SYDVKM. The CDR3 is 15 residues long. CDR3 in amino acids: CASSLFYRGATEAFF. CDR3 nucleotide sequence: TGTGCCAGCAGTTTATTTTACAGGGGGGCAACTGAAGCTTTCTTT.

The J gene is TRBJ2-3, the V gene TRBV7-2, with 9 bases matching TRBD2. CDR3 length: 17 amino acids. V was clipped by 1 base and J by 2 bases; unmatched bases: 7. Looked up from germline, CDR1 is SGHTA and CDR2 is FQGNSA. CDR3 bases: TGTGCCAGCAGCTTAGGCGGGACTAGCCTCTCCACAGATACGCAGTATTTT. This gives the protein CASSLGGTSLSTDTQYF.

There are a few counts of this clone. This sequence joins TRBV28 and TRBJ1-2; no clear D gene. The CDR3 sequence is 12 residues long. Germline assignment: CDR1 MDHEN and CDR2 SYDVKM. V dropped 6 bases and J dropped 5 bases, with 10 bases sitting between them. The CDR3 nucleotides read TGTGCCAGCAGCCCGCTAGATTATGGCTACACCTTC. As protein: CASSPLDYGYTF.

The chain joins TRBV12-5 to TRBJ2-3; TRBD2 agrees at 15 bases. Germline CDR1 and CDR2: LGHNT and FRNRAP. The J segment lost 3 bases and the V segment lost 6 bases, leaving 4 bases of the junction unmatched. The CDR3 loop spans 16 amino acids. The CDR3 DNA sequence: TGTGCTAGTGGCCCGGGACTAGCGGGAGGTACAGATACGCAGTATTTT. As protein: CASGPGLAGGTDTQYF.

The chain combines TRBV21-1 with TRBJ2-7; TRBD2 was called by the table and not checked on the DNA. TRBV21-1 corresponds to a pseudogene. The CDR3 sequence is 15 residues long. This CDR3 is CASLRLAGEPYEQYF. CDR3 DNA sequence: TGTGCCAGCCTCAGACTAGCGGGAGAGCCCTACGAGCAGTACTTC.

V is TRBV27 and J is TRBJ1-5, with a tentative D call TRBD1 (6 bases). V dropped 4 bases and J dropped 3 bases, with 13 bases sitting between them. Per germline, CDR1 MNHEY and CDR2 SMNVEV (reference sequence). CDR3 size: 15 residues. The CDR3: CASSSPDRINQPQHF. The CDR3 region has the DNA TGTGCCAGCAGTTCCCCGGACAGAATCAATCAGCCCCAGCATTTT.

This sequence joins TRBV6-1 and TRBJ2-1; 10 nucleotides agree with TRBD2. The germline CDR1 and CDR2 sequences are MNHNS and SASEGT. This CDR3 is built from 17 residues. V dropped 4 bases and J dropped 6; count of bases not matched to a gene: 12. The CDR3 nucleotides are TGTGCCAGCAGTGCCCGAGCTAGCGGGAGTTGGACCAATGAGCAGTTCTTC. Encoded protein: CASSARASGSWTNEQFF.